This T cell receptor beta chain was captured in a study of blood T cell repertoires in COVID-19. Study details: Samples came from the United States, Italy and Spain, spanning acute and convalescent COVID-19. PBMCs, B-cell-depleted T cells, or T cells provided the cDNA or gDNA that made up the material.

Original processing methods: How many nucleated cells were present was estimated from reference gene primer amplification. This table comes from immunoSEQ multiplex PCR, and its TCRdb copy is limited to in-frame clones, with some not included. V, J and clone size derive from that table, while D and trimming were established from the DNA sequence. The table lists roughly 120,000 clones, about two thirds of them singletons, with 0.65% to 0.95% in the top ten. This CDR3 comprises 15 residues. V dropped 5 bases and J dropped 2; count of bases not matched to a gene: 9. The germline V gene encodes CDR1 WNHNN and CDR2 SYGVQD (reference sequence).

This sequence was found in a human donor with acute or convalescent COVID-19. The donor label of this sample is uncertain. The source material was peripheral blood. The V and J genes are TRBV10-1 and TRBJ2-7, with TRBD1 identical over 7 bases. The CDR3 sequence is CASSTCKDRTYEQYV. CDR3 in DNA: TGCGCCAGCAGTACTTGCAAGGACAGGACCTACGAGCAGTACGTC.